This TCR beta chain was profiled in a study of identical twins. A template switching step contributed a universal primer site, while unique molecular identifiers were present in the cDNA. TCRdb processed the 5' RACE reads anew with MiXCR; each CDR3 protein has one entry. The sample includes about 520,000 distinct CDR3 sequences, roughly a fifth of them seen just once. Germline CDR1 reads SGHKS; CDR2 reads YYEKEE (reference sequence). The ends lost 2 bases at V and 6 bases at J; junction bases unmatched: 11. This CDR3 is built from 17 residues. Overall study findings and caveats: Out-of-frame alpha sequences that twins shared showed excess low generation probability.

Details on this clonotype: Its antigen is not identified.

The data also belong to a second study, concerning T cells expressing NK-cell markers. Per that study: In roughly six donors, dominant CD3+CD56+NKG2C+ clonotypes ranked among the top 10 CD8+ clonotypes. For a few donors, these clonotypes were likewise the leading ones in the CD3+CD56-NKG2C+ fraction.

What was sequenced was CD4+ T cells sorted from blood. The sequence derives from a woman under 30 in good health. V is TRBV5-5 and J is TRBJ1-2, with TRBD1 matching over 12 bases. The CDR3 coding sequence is TGTGCCAGCAGCTTAAAACCGGGACAGGGGGCAAGGCATGGCTACACCTTC. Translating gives CASSLKPGQGARHGYTF.